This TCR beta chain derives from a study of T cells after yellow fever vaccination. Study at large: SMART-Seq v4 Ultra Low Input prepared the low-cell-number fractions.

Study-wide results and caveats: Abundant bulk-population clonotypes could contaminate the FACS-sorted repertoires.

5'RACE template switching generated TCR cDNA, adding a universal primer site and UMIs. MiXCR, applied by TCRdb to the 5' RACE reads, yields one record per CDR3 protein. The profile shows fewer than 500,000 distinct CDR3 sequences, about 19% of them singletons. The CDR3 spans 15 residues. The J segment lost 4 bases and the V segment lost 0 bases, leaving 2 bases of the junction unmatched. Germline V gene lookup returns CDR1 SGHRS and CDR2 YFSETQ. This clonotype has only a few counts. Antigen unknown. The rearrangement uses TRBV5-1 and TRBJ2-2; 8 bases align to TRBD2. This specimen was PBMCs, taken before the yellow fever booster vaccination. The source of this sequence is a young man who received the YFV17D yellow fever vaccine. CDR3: CASSLVLAATGELFF. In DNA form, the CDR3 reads TGCGCCAGCAGCTTGGTACTAGCGGCCACCGGGGAGCTGTTTTTT.